Listed below are T cell receptor beta chains from one sample, sequenced in a study of blood T cell repertoires in COVID-19. TCRdb's copy holds only in-frame clones and misses some; the assay was immunoSEQ multiplex PCR. The repertoire has 250,000 or so clones, around 93% of them found once; the top ten carry less than 3.5%. The sample comprised PBMCs or T cells enriched from blood (not recorded which). Receptor source: a man in his forties who had been exposed to COVID-19. CDR3s leave out the opening cysteine and the closing phenylalanine or tryptophan. Each record gives: J gene, V gene, CDR3 protein.

TRBJ2-5	TRBV3-1/TRBV3-2	ASSQETSGIETQY
TRBJ1-4	TRBV28	ASSPGGRNEKLF
TRBJ1-4	TRBV5-1	ASSPEWVSGEKLF
TRBJ1-2	TRBV9	ASSTRDRDYGYT
TRBJ2-3	TRBV5-1	ASSRNRGTDTQY
TRBJ2-1	TRBV9	ASSVEVRGGAQNEQF
TRBJ1-1	TRBV7-6	ASSPRTGANTEAF
TRBJ2-7	TRBV4-1	ASSQGRRGNAYEQY
TRBJ2-3	TRBV29-1	SVEGGVLDTQY
TRBJ2-7	TRBV9	ASRPGLAGPYEQY
TRBJ1-1	TRBV18	ASSPTATNTEAF
TRBJ1-2	TRBV25-1	ASSGGQANYGYT
TRBJ2-3	TRBV2	ASNPPGVGTDTQY
TRBJ1-5	TRBV28	ASRKGGVNQPQH
TRBJ1-2	TRBV10-3	AISPTDRLNYGYT
TRBJ2-6	TRBV5-1	ASSPKGQGGFSGANVLT
TRBJ1-2	TRBV28	ASSLALQGTNYGYT
TRBJ1-2	TRBV11-3	ASSPWTQPNYGYT
TRBJ1-6	TRBV19	ASAYGTGFSYNSPLH
TRBJ1-2	TRBV12-5	ASGFQGSIGYT
TRBJ2-7	TRBV13	ASSSNSGTRSYEQY
TRBJ2-1	TRBV27	ASSSTGTSDRNEQF
TRBJ1-2	TRBV28	ASSPRGGAISGYT
TRBJ2-7	TRBV11-2	ASSLVGRPSEQY
TRBJ2-1	TRBV18	ASSPRTSGLSSYNEQF
TRBJ1-1	TRBV19	ASSPVGQPNTEAF
TRBJ2-7	TRBV11-2	ASSLAGTREQY
TRBJ1-2	TRBV9	ASSVSGEGANYGYT
TRBJ1-4	TRBV28	ASRMMGAGEVGEKLF
TRBJ2-7	TRBV5-4	ASSFSSGSGYEQY
TRBJ1-5	TRBV19	ASSSQDQPQH
TRBJ2-7	TRBV19	ASSAGQGHSYEQY
TRBJ1-2	TRBV7-9	ASTPSQVGYT
TRBJ2-1	TRBV19	ASSHPLAGGPHNEQF
TRBJ2-1	TRBV3-1/TRBV3-2	ASSPRFSGKYNEQF
TRBJ1-1	TRBV2	ASSGQGDTEAF
TRBJ2-5	TRBV6-5	ASSHAGGEETQY
TRBJ2-1	TRBV27	ASSRLLAGGPREQF
TRBJ2-1	TRBV3-1/TRBV3-2	ASSQVAGGVEQF